This T cell receptor (beta chain) comes out of a study of sequential checkpoint blockade in melanoma (dated by TCRdb to between 2018 and 2020). Some background on the complete study: In a 1:1 randomization, patients received either first-line nivolumab then ipilimumab (arm A) or ipilimumab then nivolumab (arm B). Maintenance nivolumab was given following each of the two trial sequences. Study-wide conclusions, independent of this receptor: Validation of the response-prediction model combining TCR metrics and mutation burden is needed in larger, independent patient cohorts.

As regards this clone: Its antigen is not yet known. No base quality values were provided; no much bigger clone lies one nucleotide off.

The treatment or condition label corresponds to: randomized to nivolumab then ipilimumab (arm A) or the reverse (arm B). Prior DNA-damaging chemotherapy had not been received by any trial patient. Thawed PBMCs were sorted on a FACS Aria II flow cytometer to isolate live CD3+CD8+ cells negative for CD19 and CD56. Samples were obtained from patients with melanoma enrolled in CheckMate 064, a randomized, open-label phase II trial of sequential checkpoint blockade. Peripheral blood mononuclear cells were obtained through leukapheresis, purified using Ficoll-Paque, and frozen in human serum containing approximately 10% DMSO. Right after sorting, the blood CD3+CD8+ cells were verified to be >95% pure, and DNA extraction followed. V sheds 0 bases and J sheds 3 bases, leaving 15 bases between their ends. The CDR3 has 16 amino acids, counting the end cysteine and phenylalanine. The CDR3 DNA has 48 bases and is translated from base 1. Per the germline V gene, MNHNS is the CDR1 and SASEGT is the CDR2.

TCRbeta CDR3 regions were immunosequenced from genomic DNA with the immunoSEQ Assay. Before high-throughput sequencing, genomic DNA was amplified using bias-controlled multiplex PCR. As for the original processing: To quantify the absolute abundance of each unique TCRbeta CDR3 region, the sequences were collapsed and filtered. Clonality, defined as 1 minus Pielou's evenness, was calculated using only productive rearrangements. Clones with significantly greater frequencies in on-treatment versus baseline samples were identified using a previously published method. This is the immuneACCESS table as TCRdb keeps it, with only in-frame sequences that have V and J called. A part of the clones is gone; compared with another copy, unresolved V genes explain less than half, and the rest is unexplained. D and trimming were read from the DNA, whereas the V and J calls and clone size are those reported in that table. The sample table holds about 5,100 clones, of which approximately 75% were seen once. The ten largest make up roughly half of the sample.

The rearranged chain carries TRBV6-1 and TRBJ2-7; TRBD1 is a weak D gene call, 5 bases matching. The sequences come from CD8+ T cells sorted from blood (inferred from file names), collected from a patient given nivolumab and ipilimumab in sequence. This receptor was obtained from a human patient with melanoma. Some clones in this sample may be carry-over from other donors' samples. The nucleotide sequence reads as follows: TGTGCCAGCAGTGAAGCGTTCAGGGTTGGTCTCTACGAGCAGTACTTC. Its protein reads: CASSEAFRVGLYEQYF.